This T cell receptor beta chain was identified during a study of T cells after yellow fever vaccination. Overall study results and limits: Repertoires obtained by FACS sorting could include abundant clonotypes that entered as contaminants from the bulk population.

Germline CDR1 is SGHVS and CDR2 is FQNEAQ. The CDR3 has 15 amino acids. Losses at the gene ends were 5 bases for V and 6 bases for J; bases not matched to a gene: 7. As TCR cDNA was made by 5'RACE template switching, a universal primer site and UMIs were added. Via MiXCR, TCRdb re-called the 5' RACE reads, giving one row per CDR3 protein. The repertoire consists of around 330,000 distinct CDR3 sequences, with roughly 3.5% occurring once and the leading ten covering about a quarter. This clonotype has a handful of counts. What it binds is unknown. The source is a man aged 18 to 29 who received the YFV17D yellow fever vaccine. The rearrangement uses TRBV7-8 and TRBJ1-6, with TRBD1 matching 7 bases. The material was PBMCs, obtained on the day of the yellow fever booster vaccination. CDR3 protein: CASSRRDRANSPLHF. Written as DNA, the CDR3 is TGTGCCAGCAGCCGACGGGACAGAGCTAATTCACCCCTCCACTTT.